Presented here are 16 T cell receptor beta chains from one specimen sequenced in a study of T cell repertoires in ileal Crohn's disease. TCRdb keeps only in-frame clones here, not all; method: immunoSEQ multiplex PCR. In the table there are 4,500 to 7,000 clones, about 69% of which are singletons. The time point here: neoterminal ileum biopsy at postoperative endoscopy, about 6 months after surgery. Material for sequencing was ileal tissue. The receptors stem from an adult with Crohn's disease.

The chain carries TRBV6-5 and TRBJ2-2, with 8 bases fitting TRBD2. This CDR3 comprises 14 residues. CDR1 and CDR2 from the germline V gene are MNHEY and SVGAGI. V shed 4 bases, J shed 5 bases, and the junction held 3 bases outside the gene matches. The CDR3 nucleotides are TGTGCCAGCAGTTCCGGGGGGGCTACCGGGGAGCTGTTTTTT. Translation gives CASSSGGATGELFF.

This clone appeared once. The chain combines TRBV9 with TRBJ2-7; TRBD2 agrees at 8 bases. The germline CDR1 and CDR2 sequences are SGDLS and YYNGEE. CDR3 length: 17 amino acids. The V gene end was trimmed by 4 bases and the J gene end by 5 bases; junction bases not matched to a gene: 17. CDR3 sequence (DNA): TGTGCCAGCAGCCCATCTTTAAGTGGGACTAGTTTCCACGAGCAGTACTTC. Encoded protein: CASSPSLSGTSFHEQYF.

This sequence joins TRBV15 and TRBJ2-2, with a tentative D call TRBD1 (6 bases). Per the germline V gene, CDR1 is LNHNV and CDR2 is YYDKDF (reference sequence). The germline V and J ends were trimmed by 2 bases and 2 bases, with 12 bases remaining between them. The CDR3 contains 16 residues. For the CDR3, the DNA is TGTGCCACCAGCAGATCACGGACAGAAAACACCGGGGAGCTGTTTTTT. This encodes CATSRSRTENTGELFF.

The chain couples TRBV9 to TRBJ1-2; D gene ambiguous. The CDR3 consists of 13 residues. Trimming took 2 bases from V and 8 from J, leaving 13 bases between them. Germline V gene data show CDR1 as SGDLS and CDR2 as YYNGEE. Here the CDR3 reads CASSVSFGKGYTF. The CDR3 coding sequence is TGTGCCAGCAGCGTTTCATTCGGGAAAGGCTACACCTTC.

V is TRBV5-4 and J is TRBJ1-1; the D is unclear. The CDR3 loop spans 12 amino acids. Germline V CDR1 and CDR2: SGHNT, YYREEE (reference sequence). Between the trimmed V and J ends, which lost 5 bases and 5 bases, there was a span of 10 bases. The CDR3 loop reads CASRSGDTEAFF. The CDR3 DNA reads TGTGCCAGCAGGAGTGGAGATACTGAAGCTTTCTTT.

This chain uses TRBV5-4 with TRBJ1-2; the D is unclear. The CDR3 extends over 14 amino acids. From germline, CDR1 is SGHNT and CDR2 YYREEE (reference sequence). V was trimmed by 4 bases and J by 6 bases, leaving 16 bases between them. CDR3: CASSPEPFSDGYTF. DNA of the CDR3: TGTGCCAGCAGCCCCGAACCGTTTTCGGATGGCTACACCTTC.

The chain has TRBV27 and TRBJ1-2, with a weak D call TRBD1 (6 bases). The CDR3 is 14 amino acids. The V and J ends lost 3 bases and 5 bases respectively, with 13 bases between them. Germline V gene lookup returns CDR1 MNHEY and CDR2 SMNVEV (reference sequence). The CDR3: CASSLSQGPYGYTF. For the CDR3, the DNA is TGTGCCAGCAGTTTGTCACAGGGACCTTATGGCTACACCTTC.

A single count supports this clone. CDR3 in amino acids: CASRDRGSEKLFF. For the CDR3, the DNA is TGTGCCAGCCGGGACAGGGGTAGTGAAAAACTGTTTTTT. V and J are TRBV7-9 and TRBJ1-4; 10 positions match TRBD1. In germline, CDR1 is SEHNR, CDR2 FQNEAQ (reference sequence). The CDR3 contains 13 residues. J was trimmed by 7 bases and V by 8 bases; bases with no gene match: 4.

The rearrangement joins TRBV6-1 to TRBJ2-7, with TRBD2 matching over 14 bases. Germline assignment: CDR1 MNHNS and CDR2 SASEGT. CDR3 length: 16 amino acids. The trim removed 2 bases at V and 7 bases at J, leaving 7 bases unmatched. The CDR3 nucleotides are TGTGCCAGCAGTGAACCCGGACTAGCGGGAGGCGGGGAGCAGTACGTC. This codes for CASSEPGLAGGGEQYV.

The genes are TRBV30 and TRBJ2-5; the D gene is possibly TRBD1 (6 bases). CDR3 length equals 14 residues. Trimming removed 0 bases at V and 5 bases at J, with 13 bases between. CDR1 and CDR2 from the germline V gene are GTSNPN and SVGIG (reference sequence). In nucleotides, the CDR3 is TGTGCCTGGAGTGTACCGTCAGGGGCTGAGACCCAGTACTTC. Protein: CAWSVPSGAETQYF.

This clone was seen only a few times. The chain uses TRBV18 and TRBJ1-5, with 7 bases that match TRBD1. Germline V gene lookup returns CDR1 KGHSH and CDR2 LQKENI. There are 14 residues in the CDR3. J lost 6 bases, V lost 4 bases, and 6 bases had no gene match. In DNA, the CDR3 is TGTGCCAGCTCACTAGGAGGGGGCGGTCAGCCCCAGCATTTT. Translating it yields CASSLGGGGQPQHF.

As regards this clone: The same CDR3 is also encoded by other DNA sequences in this sample. This chain joins TRBV11-2 and TRBJ1-5; 7 bases are shared with TRBD1. J lost 2 bases, V lost 1 base, and 2 bases had no gene match. CDR1 is SGHAT, CDR2 FQNNGV, per germline. This CDR3 is built from 15 residues. CDR3 nucleotides: TGTGCCAGCAGCTTAGGACAGGGAGGCAATCAGCCCCAGCATTTT. Translation gives CASSLGQGGNQPQHF.

This chain uses TRBV15 with TRBJ1-1, with D tentatively TRBD1 (5 bases). The CDR3 length is 13 residues. Germline CDR1 reads LNHNV; CDR2 reads YYDKDF (reference sequence). Trimming removed 0 bases from V and 6 bases from J, with 8 bases in between. CDR3: CATSRDRGAEAFF. In nucleotides, the CDR3 is TGTGCCACCAGCAGAGATAGGGGCGCTGAAGCTTTCTTT.

The sample holds a few counts of this clone. This rearrangement joins TRBV5-6 to TRBJ2-3; D is unresolved. Germline V gene lookup returns CDR1 SGHDT and CDR2 YYEEEE. The length of the CDR3 is 17 residues. Trimming cost V 1 base and J 6 bases, with 21 bases left between them. The CDR3 sequence: CASSLNPRSAAFDTQYF. Here the CDR3 DNA reads TGTGCCAGCAGCTTGAACCCGCGGAGCGCGGCGTTCGATACGCAGTATTTT.

This sequence joins TRBV29-1 and TRBJ2-5, with 12 bases that match TRBD1. The V and J ends lost 3 bases and 4 bases, in that order; junction bases with no gene match: 6. In germline, CDR1 is SQVTM, CDR2 ANQGSEA. The CDR3 runs 15 residues. The CDR3 DNA reads as TGCAGCGTTGACGGGACAGGGGGCCCGGGAGAGACCCAGTACTTC. This encodes CSVDGTGGPGETQYF.

This clone was counted a few times. V gene TRBV9 combines with J gene TRBJ2-2; 8 bases map to TRBD2. The CDR3 spans 15 residues. Germline CDR1 reads SGDLS; CDR2 reads YYNGEE. The V segment lost 4 bases and the J segment 8 bases; nucleotides outside the gene matches: 10. Here the CDR3 reads CASSPVIAGWGELFF. The CDR3 nucleotides are TGTGCCAGCAGCCCCGTGATAGCGGGGTGGGGGGAGCTGTTTTTT.